Detailed here is one T cell receptor (beta chain). What it binds is not known. The data originate from a study of CD8+ T cells in alopecia areata. General study results and limits: The study found higher clonality in lesional than normal scalp, especially in alopecia totalis/universalis. Clonality in the scalp and expanded CD8+ clones ranked among the top 100 were significantly decreased by tofacitinib.

TCR sequencing used cDNA made by reverse transcription of extracted RNA. Libraries were prepared by immunoSEQ multiplex PCR; TCRdb keeps only in-frame clonotypes and omits some of them. The table lists roughly 70,000 clones, 29% of them singletons. V gave up 2 bases and J gave up 6 bases, with 11 bases separating them. The CDR3 consists of 13 residues. Germline values: CDR1 GTSNPN, CDR2 SVGIG (reference sequence). As for treatment: oral pan-JAK inhibitor, 5-10 mg twice daily. Patients with alopecia areata provided lesional scalp punch biopsies as well as peripheral blood. The genes are TRBV30 and TRBJ2-1; D may be TRBD1 (6 bases). The TCR was taken from a human donor with alopecia areata. Material: CD8+ T cells sorted from blood, obtained at week 4, from a patient treated with tofacitinib. CDR3 in amino acids: CAWSITGSNEQFF. The DNA for the CDR3 is TGTGCCTGGAGTATTACAGGGTCCAATGAGCAGTTCTTC.